This TCR beta chain was retrieved from a study of blood T cell repertoires in COVID-19. The germline gives CDR1 LGHNA, CDR2 YNFKEQ. Trimming removed 3 bases from V and 0 bases from J, with 9 bases in between. CDR3 length: 16 amino acids. It was during active infection that Seattle patients were enrolled and then longitudinally followed. As handled by the study authors: Nucleated cell number was recorded as an estimate derived from reference gene primer amplification. The repertoire was sequenced with immunoSEQ multiplex PCR; TCRdb's copy has only in-frame clones and lacks some. V, J and clone size derive from that table, while D and trimming were established from the DNA sequence. Of about 390,000 clones in the sample, roughly 86% were seen once.

The specimen sequenced was peripheral blood. This clonotype originated in an older woman with COVID-19, enrolled during active disease. V usage is TRBV4-2 and J usage is TRBJ2-6, with D maybe TRBD1 (6 bases). The CDR3 DNA follows: TGTGCCAGCAGCCAGAAAGGGGGCTCTGGGGCCAACGTCCTGACTTTC. Translation: CASSQKGGSGANVLTF.